What follows describes a single TCR beta chain. Its target is unknown. Trimming cost V 5 bases and J 7 bases; bases outside gene matches: 6. There are 13 residues in the CDR3. The germline gives CDR1 SNHLY, CDR2 FYNNEI. This entry comes from a study of T cell responses to AZD1222 COVID-19 vaccine. Whole-study findings and limits: Two AZD1222 administrations were followed by greater Spike-specific TCR breadth and depth. CD4 TCRs linked to vaccination spanned spike, dominating at 160-218 and 743-854.

Measured with immunoSEQ multiplex PCR; TCRdb has only the in-frame clones, and not every one. The sample yields 110,000 to 150,000 clones, around 88% seen once. This chain connects TRBV2 to TRBJ1-2; 8 bases agree with TRBD1. The sequence derives from an adult in good health. Source: peripheral blood, taken on day 0 of AZD1222 vaccination. The CDR3 DNA reads TGTGCCAGCAGTCAGGGGGCGCCCAGTGGCTACACCTTC. Encoded protein: CASSQGAPSGYTF.